This entry is about one T cell receptor (beta chain). The sample is drawn from a study of blood T cell repertoires in COVID-19. Some clones are missing from TCRdb's copy, which holds only in-frame ones; the method was immunoSEQ multiplex PCR. The sample shows approximately 300,000 clones, 90% of them seen only once. Seattle enrolled patients during active infection and tracked them longitudinally. Germline loops: CDR1 KGHSH, CDR2 LQKENI. CDR3 length: 16 amino acids. V lost 3 bases and J 4 bases, leaving 16 bases between the germline ends. This TCR was sampled from a woman in her forties or fifties with COVID-19, enrolled during active disease. The V and J genes are TRBV18 and TRBJ1-5, with a weak D call TRBD1 (6 bases). Sequencing was performed on peripheral blood. The CDR3 DNA is TGTGCCAGCTCACCTTTCCCCCCCAGGGGAAATCAGCCCCAGCATTTT. Amino acid sequence: CASSPFPPRGNQPQHF.